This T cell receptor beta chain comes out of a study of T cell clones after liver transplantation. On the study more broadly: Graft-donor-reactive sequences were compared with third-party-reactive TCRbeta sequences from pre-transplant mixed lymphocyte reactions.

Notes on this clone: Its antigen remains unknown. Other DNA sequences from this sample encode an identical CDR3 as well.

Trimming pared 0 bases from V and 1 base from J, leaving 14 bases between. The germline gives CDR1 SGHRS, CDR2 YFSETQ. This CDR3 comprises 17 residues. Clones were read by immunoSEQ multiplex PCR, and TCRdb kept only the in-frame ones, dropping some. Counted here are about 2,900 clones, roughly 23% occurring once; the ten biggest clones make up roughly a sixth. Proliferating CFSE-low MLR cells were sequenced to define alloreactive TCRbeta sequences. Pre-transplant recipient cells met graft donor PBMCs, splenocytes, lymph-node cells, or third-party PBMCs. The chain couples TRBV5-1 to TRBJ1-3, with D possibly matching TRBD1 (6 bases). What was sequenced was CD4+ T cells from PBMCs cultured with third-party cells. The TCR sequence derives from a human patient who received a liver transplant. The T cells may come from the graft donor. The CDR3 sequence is CASSLVGGQRSGNTIYF. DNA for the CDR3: TGCGCCAGCAGCTTGGTTGGGGGGCAAAGATCTGGAAACACCATATATTTT.